This TCR beta chain was captured in a study of cytomegalovirus exposure and HLA in healthy donors. The CDR3 contains 14 residues. Germline lookup yields CDR1 MNHEY and CDR2 SVGAGI. The J segment lost 5 bases and the V segment lost 5 bases, leaving 4 bases of the junction unmatched. The PCR was carried out with 60 Vbeta primers and 13 Jbeta primers. Source study methods: Among the unique TCR beta chains that a later analysis counted, around 72 million in all, 9.5 million to 11 million were shared. The protocol was immunoSEQ multiplex PCR, while the TCRdb copy is restricted to in-frame clones and leaves out a portion. V, J and clone size were drawn from that table, and D and trimming were deduced from the DNA. The data show 150,000 to 250,000 clones, 79% seen once. Donors counted as nominally healthy when sampled, yet unrecorded immune exposures were likely. Study observations and caveats: In a later analysis, V- and J-gene trimming of beta chains associated with a DCLRE1C missense variant, replicated independently. A later analysis reported that several of the most significant clusters appeared to be linked to common viral pathogens, among them Epstein-Barr virus.

Turning to this clone: What it binds is unknown.

The clonotype was recovered from a woman under 40 in good health and CMV-seropositive. The chain joins TRBV6-5 to TRBJ1-1; 11 bases are shared with TRBD1. Sample: PBMCs. CDR3 coding DNA: TGTGCCAGCAGTGCGGGGACAGGGGGAACTGAAGCTTTCTTT. Its protein product is CASSAGTGGTEAFF.